Each of the 14 T cell receptor beta chains below was sequenced from the same sample in a study of T cell responses to AZD1222 COVID-19 vaccine. Produced via immunoSEQ multiplex PCR; TCRdb's table is partial and in-frame only. The sample consists of 80,000 or so clones, approximately 83% of them appearing once. This specimen consisted of peripheral blood, obtained 28 days after the second AZD1222 dose. These receptors were taken from an adult who received the AZD1222 COVID-19 vaccine.

CDR3 nucleotide sequence: TGTGCCACCAGTGACCAACCCGGAGCAGGGGGCTATGGCTACACCTTC. It yields the protein CATSDQPGAGGYGYTF. The chain joins TRBV24-1 to TRBJ1-2; 7 positions agree with TRBD1. The CDR3 has 16 amino acids. Unmatched junction bases numbered 11, after V lost 4 bases and J lost 4 bases. Germline V gene data show CDR1 as KGHDR and CDR2 as SFDVKD.

The chain recombines TRBV10-3 with TRBJ2-5; 8 bases line up with TRBD2. Unmatched junction bases numbered 3, after V lost 6 bases and J lost 3 bases. The germline V gene has CDR1 ENHRY and CDR2 SYGVKD. CDR3 length: 13 residues. The chain's CDR3 is CAISAGLEETQYF. CDR3 nucleotides: TGTGCCATCAGCGCGGGACTAGAAGAGACCCAGTACTTC.

The chain recombines TRBV30 with TRBJ1-4; no clear D gene. The germline V gene has CDR1 GTSNPN and CDR2 SVGIG (reference sequence). The CDR3 totals 13 residues. V was trimmed by 5 bases and J by 0 bases, leaving 7 bases between them. The CDR3 is CAWSSTTNEKLFF. The CDR3 DNA follows: TGTGCCTGGTCTAGTACAACTAATGAAAAACTGTTTTTT.

This chain links TRBV7-9 with TRBJ1-2, with 11 positions matching TRBD1. Per the germline V gene, CDR1 is SEHNR and CDR2 is FQNEAQ (reference sequence). Trimming at V came to 5 bases and at J to 8 bases, leaving 10 bases not matched to a gene. The CDR3 totals 15 residues. CDR3 coding DNA: TGTGCCAGCAGCCAGGACAGGGGGCAATCCTTAGGCTACACCTTC. Its translation: CASSQDRGQSLGYTF.

This clone was observed a few times. This CDR3 reads CASSVGYTEAFF. The DNA of the CDR3 is TGTGCCAGCAGTGTGGGGTACACTGAAGCTTTCTTT. This sequence joins TRBV12-3 or TRBV12-4 and TRBJ1-1; D is uncertain. V lost 5 bases, J lost 3 bases, and 7 bases lay in between. The CDR3 sequence is 12 residues long.

The rearrangement uses TRBV6-5 and TRBJ1-4; D unresolved. The CDR3 is 15 residues long. CDR1 and CDR2 (germline): MNHEY, SVGAGI. The V end was cut by 0 bases, the J end by 8 bases, with 13 bases between. For the CDR3, the DNA is TGTGCCAGCAGTTACTCGAAATCCCCGGTGGAAAAACTGTTTTTT. This sequence encodes CASSYSKSPVEKLFF.

V gene TRBV5-1 combines with J gene TRBJ1-1; D might be TRBD1 (6 bases). Deletions cut 4 bases from V and 3 bases from J, with 13 bases between. The CDR3 runs to 14 residues. Germline V lookup: CDR1 SGHRS, CDR2 YFSETQ. The chain's CDR3 is CASSTGQRDTEAFF. In DNA form, the CDR3 reads TGCGCCAGCAGCACAGGACAGCGGGACACTGAAGCTTTCTTT.

The V call is TRBV7-6, the J call TRBJ2-3, with no clear D. V lost 2 bases, J lost 6 bases, and 6 bases lay in between. CDR1 is SGHVS and CDR2 is FNYEAQ in the germline V gene. There are 12 residues in the CDR3. The CDR3 bases are TGTGCCAGCAGCTTATATGGGGATACGCAGTATTTT. It is translated as CASSLYGDTQYF.

This clone was picked up one time. The chain joins TRBV28 to TRBJ1-6, with 8 bases aligning to TRBD1. Trimming took 7 bases from V and 7 from J; bases not matched to a gene: 15. Germline V gives CDR1 MDHEN, CDR2 SYDVKM. The CDR3 covers 17 residues. The CDR3 DNA is TGTGCCAGCACCCCTCCCGGACAGGGTCCTTTCAATTCACCCCTCCACTTT. Its translation is CASTPPGQGPFNSPLHF. Full variable domain (remainder filled in from reference TRBV28 and TRBJ1-6): DVKVTQSSRYLVKRTGEKVFLECVQDMDHENMFWYRQDPGLGLRLIYFSYDVKMKEKGDIPEGYSVSREKKERFSLILESASTNQTSMYLCASTPPGQGPFNSPLHFGNGTRLTVT.

This clone was picked up a small number of times. The chain employs TRBV15 and TRBJ2-7; D is uncertain. The CDR3 is 14 amino acids. CDR1 and CDR2 from the germline V gene are LNHNV and YYDKDF (reference sequence). Trimming took off 0 bases at V and 5 bases at J, with 11 bases between the two ends. The CDR3 DNA follows: TGTGCCACCAGCAGAGATCTATCCGCAGACGAGCAGTACTTC. Protein: CATSRDLSADEQYF.

Comment on this clone: One junction end disagrees with the germline gene, perhaps due to a read error. V gene TRBV15 combines with J gene TRBJ1-2, with TRBD1 as a possible D gene (5 bases). This CDR3 is 15 amino acids long. Germline loops: CDR1 LNHNV, CDR2 YYDKDF (reference sequence). In DNA form, the CDR3 reads TGTGCCACCAGCAGAGATCGGGGAGGGGTGAGGAGGAACTTCTTC. Protein sequence: CATSRDRGGVRRNFF.

J is TRBJ2-2 and V is TRBV28; D gene uncertain. Per germline, CDR1 MDHEN and CDR2 SYDVKM. This CDR3 is 15 amino acids long. Trimming took off 3 bases at V and 2 bases at J, with 10 bases between the two ends. The CDR3 protein is CASSFVKINTGELFF. The CDR3 nucleotides read TGTGCCAGCAGTTTTGTGAAGATTAACACCGGGGAGCTGTTTTTT.

The rearrangement uses TRBV19 and TRBJ1-6, with 9 bases matching TRBD1. V dropped 9 bases and J dropped 7; count of bases not matched to a gene: 4. This CDR3 is built from 13 residues. Looked up from germline, CDR1 is LNHDA and CDR2 is SQIVND (reference sequence). CDR3 DNA: TGTGCCAGCGAGGGACAGGGCAATTCACCCCTCCACTTT. Translation gives CASEGQGNSPLHF.

V and J are TRBV28 and TRBJ1-4, with 10 bases identical to TRBD1. J was trimmed by 10 bases and V by 6 bases; bases with no gene match: 8. Per germline, CDR1 MDHEN and CDR2 SYDVKM. CDR3 length equals 14 residues. The CDR3 DNA sequence: TGTGCCAGCAGGCGCGGACAGGGGGAGGGAAAACTGTTTTTT. Its translation is CASRRGQGEGKLFF.